What follows describes a single T cell receptor beta chain. With V trimmed by 0 bases and J by 7 bases, 4 bases remained unmatched. Germline lookup yields CDR1 SGDLS and CDR2 YYNGEE. The CDR3 spans 15 residues. These data belong to a study of cytomegalovirus exposure and HLA in healthy donors. Both 60 Vbeta primers and 13 Jbeta primers went into the PCR. Assay used: immunoSEQ multiplex PCR; TCRdb lists only in-frame clones, some missing. The sample contains 69,000 or so clones, 74% of which appear only once. This sequence was found in a woman aged 55-69 years in good health and CMV-seropositive. The chain combines TRBV9 with TRBJ1-4, with 9 bases matching TRBD1. The sample comprised PBMCs. CDR3 sequence: CASSVGGTGSEKLFF. DNA of the CDR3: TGTGCCAGCAGCGTAGGTGGGACAGGGTCTGAAAAACTGTTTTTT.